This entry features one TCR beta chain sequence. This record belongs to a study of technical replicates of blood from a handful of donors. The CDR3 is 15 amino acids. The V gene lost 3 bases and the J gene lost 2 bases, with 15 bases spanning the gap. The germline CDR1 and CDR2 sequences are SGDLS and YYNGEE. This table comes from immunoSEQ multiplex PCR, and its TCRdb copy is limited to in-frame clones, with some not included. The sample yields around 15,000 clones, roughly 91% seen once. This TCR was recovered from a human donor in good health. This chain links TRBV9 with TRBJ2-7; D is possibly TRBD1 (6 bases). Input material: PBMCs. The CDR3 DNA reads TGTGCCAGCAGCGCAGGCTGGGACACTACCTACGAGCAGTACTTC. Translation gives CASSAGWDTTYEQYF.